One and the same sample provided the 28 T cell receptor beta chains below, sequenced in a study of T cell changes during pregnancy in multiple sclerosis (dated by TCRdb to about 2019). The library was obtained by the immunoSEQ multiplex PCR assay. TCRdb re-hosts the immuneACCESS table, in-frame sequences only. Its copies lack some clones; in the studies checked, an unresolved V gene accounts for under half of them, and the cause for the rest is not known. The sample has around 70,000 clones on record, roughly nine tenths of them singletons. The ten largest account for 0.86% of the sample. The sequences come from peripheral blood, collected in the second trimester of pregnancy. All receptors derive from a female donor with multiple sclerosis, enrolled in a pregnancy study.

This chain joins TRBV6-1 and TRBJ2-7; maybe TRBD1 (6 bases). The CDR3 runs 13 residues. Germline V lookup: CDR1 MNHNS, CDR2 SASEGT. V gave up 3 bases and J gave up 2 bases, with 8 bases separating them. CDR3 residues: CASSETGPYEQYF. CDR3 DNA sequence: TGTGCCAGCAGTGAGACAGGCCCCTACGAGCAGTACTTC.

V is TRBV4-3 and J is TRBJ1-6; 8 nucleotides line up with TRBD1. From germline, CDR1 is LGHNA and CDR2 YSLEER. The ends lost 1 base at V and 0 bases at J; junction bases unmatched: 2. CDR3 size: 17 residues. The CDR3 loop reads CASSQAQGGSYNSPLHF. The CDR3 DNA is TGCGCCAGCAGCCAAGCACAGGGGGGCTCCTATAATTCACCCCTCCACTTT.

This chain uses TRBV6-1 with TRBJ2-7; a weak D match, TRBD1 (5 bases). The germline V gene has CDR1 MNHNS and CDR2 SASEGT. This CDR3 has 13 residues. V was cut by 6 bases and J by 1 base, with 10 bases left in between. In nucleotides, the CDR3 is TGTGCCAGCAGCCACAGGCGATCCTACGAGCAGTACTTC. It translates to CASSHRRSYEQYF.

The chain carries TRBV5-4 and TRBJ1-1, with a possible D match to TRBD1 (5 bases). Germline V gives CDR1 SGHNT, CDR2 YYREEE (reference sequence). This CDR3 contains 13 residues. Trimming removed 0 bases at V and 6 bases at J, with 9 bases between. This CDR3 is CASSLAGGAEAFF. CDR3 DNA sequence: TGTGCCAGCAGCTTGGCCGGGGGTGCTGAAGCTTTCTTT. Based on the CDR3 plus reference TRBV5-4 and TRBJ1-1, the full variable domain is ETGVTQSPTHLIKTRGQQVTLRCSSQSGHNTVSWYQQALGQGPQFIFQYYREEENGRGNFPPRFSGLQFPNYSSELNVNALELDDSALYLCASSLAGGAEAFFGQGTRLTVV.

V gene TRBV6-1 combines with J gene TRBJ2-3, with 8 bases fitting TRBD2. J gave up 2 bases and V 3 bases, and 10 bases lay outside the gene matches. CDR3 size: 17 residues. Per germline, CDR1 MNHNS and CDR2 SASEGT. The CDR3 protein is CASSDSMGGGPTDTQYF. CDR3 coding DNA: TGTGCCAGCAGTGATTCAATGGGCGGGGGGCCCACAGATACGCAGTATTTT.

The DNA for the CDR3 is TGTGCCAGCAGCTTATGGGGAGGTGAAGCTTTCTTT. It encodes CASSLWGGEAFF. The chain is built from TRBV7-2 and TRBJ1-1; D call uncertain. V was clipped by 2 bases and J by 7 bases, with 8 bases between them. This CDR3 has 12 residues. Germline V gene sequence: CDR1 SGHTA, CDR2 FQGNSA.

The V gene is TRBV7-5, the J gene TRBJ2-2; the D call of TRBD1 is as the table states it, not checked on the DNA. TRBV7-5 is recorded as a pseudogene. The CDR3 consists of 16 residues. The CDR3 spells CVRSLRQGPDSGELFF. In DNA, the CDR3 is TGTGTCAGAAGCTTAAGACAGGGTCCCGATTCCGGGGAGCTGTTTTTT.

V and J are TRBV19 and TRBJ1-1, with a tentative D call TRBD1 (5 bases). Germline CDR1 reads LNHDA; CDR2 reads SQIVND (reference sequence). V lost 3 bases to trimming and J lost 7 bases, with 9 bases between them. The CDR3 is made up of 12 amino acids. The CDR3 nucleotides read TGTGCCAGTAGTATTTCGCAGGGTGAAGCTTTCTTT. It encodes CASSISQGEAFF.

This rearrangement joins TRBV29-1 to TRBJ2-7, with TRBD1 identical over 8 bases. V trimming: 4 bases; J trimming: 5 bases; junction bases outside the gene matches: 16. Germline CDR1 reads SQVTM; CDR2 reads ANQGSEA. The CDR3 consists of 16 residues. CDR3 sequence: CSVVGGRDRGFDEQYF. As DNA, the CDR3 is TGCAGCGTTGTGGGCGGCCGAGACAGGGGTTTCGACGAGCAGTACTTC.

This clone was observed a few times. V is TRBV19 and J is TRBJ2-6; 7 bases match TRBD1. From germline, CDR1 is LNHDA and CDR2 SQIVND (reference sequence). The CDR3 extends over 16 amino acids. The J segment lost 0 bases and the V segment lost 10 bases, leaving 9 bases of the junction unmatched. In DNA form, the CDR3 reads TGTGCCACAGGGACAGTCCTTAGCTCTGGGGCCAACGTCCTGACTTTC. Residues: CATGTVLSSGANVLTF.

The V and J genes are TRBV30 and TRBJ2-6; 7 bases are a match to TRBD1. Germline CDR1 is GTSNPN and CDR2 is SVGIG (reference sequence). The CDR3 runs to 14 residues. V trimming: 8 bases; J trimming: 0 bases; junction bases outside the gene matches: 4. The CDR3 is CARDRGSGANVLTF. CDR3 DNA sequence: TGTGCCCGGGACAGAGGCTCTGGGGCCAACGTCCTGACTTTC.

This clone was recorded once. The chain has TRBV7-3 and TRBJ2-3, with D perhaps TRBD2 (5 bases). This CDR3 is 13 amino acids long. Germline loops: CDR1 SGHTA, CDR2 FQGTGA. V dropped 5 bases and J dropped 5 bases, with 11 bases sitting between them. The CDR3 DNA reads TGTGCCAGCAGCCAGAACGAGGGAGATACGCAGTATTTT. Protein product: CASSQNEGDTQYF.

The gene calls are TRBV5-6 and TRBJ1-1; 9 positions match TRBD1. CDR1 and CDR2 from the germline V gene are SGHDT and YYEEEE. The CDR3 has 14 residues. Germline trimming cut 4 bases from V and 6 bases from J; bases unmatched to any gene: 7. In nucleotides, the CDR3 is TGTGCCAGCAGCGACCTGGGACAGGGCTCTGAAGCTTTCTTT. It is translated as CASSDLGQGSEAFF.

The chain is built from TRBV10-3 and TRBJ1-6; 9 bases are shared with TRBD1. CDR1 is ENHRY, CDR2 SYGVKD, per germline. The V segment lost 6 bases and the J segment 8 bases; nucleotides outside the gene matches: 5. This CDR3 comprises 14 residues. The CDR3 sequence is CAIRGTGIDSPLHF. Here the CDR3 DNA reads TGTGCCATCAGGGGGACAGGGATAGATTCACCCCTCCACTTT.

The V call is TRBV19, the J call TRBJ1-5, with 8 bases that match TRBD1. Germline CDR1 LNHDA, CDR2 SQIVND (reference sequence). The CDR3 covers 18 residues. V lost 3 bases and J lost 5; bases outside the gene matches: 15. The CDR3 DNA sequence: TGTGCCAGTAGTATCTCGCACAGGGGGAGTGTACGCGATCAGCCCCAGCATTTT. This encodes CASSISHRGSVRDQPQHF.

The rearrangement links TRBV4-2 to TRBJ1-1, with 10 bases matching TRBD1. With V trimmed by 5 bases and J by 0 bases, 12 bases remained unmatched. CDR3 length: 18 residues. CDR1 and CDR2 (germline): LGHNA, YNFKEQ. The CDR3 sequence: CASSASGQGPSMNTEAFF. In nucleotides, the CDR3 is TGTGCCAGCAGCGCCTCGGGACAGGGGCCTTCGATGAACACTGAAGCTTTCTTT.

This chain uses TRBV6-1 with TRBJ1-1; weak D call: TRBD1 (5 bases). The CDR3 has 14 residues. Per germline, CDR1 MNHNS and CDR2 SASEGT. The V and J ends lost 7 bases and 2 bases respectively, with 14 bases between them. The CDR3 region has the DNA TGTGCCAGCACCTTAGCCCAGGGCAACACTGAAGCTTTCTTT. Translated, it gives CASTLAQGNTEAFF.

The genes are TRBV2 and TRBJ1-2, with D unresolved. V was cut by 7 bases and J by 1 base, with 7 bases left in between. This CDR3 contains 12 residues. Germline CDR1 and CDR2: SNHLY and FYNNEI. The chain's CDR3 is CASIALNYGYTF. For the CDR3, the DNA is TGTGCCAGCATAGCTCTTAACTATGGCTACACCTTC.

V is TRBV7-3 and J is TRBJ2-3, with TRBD1 matching over 10 bases. The length of the CDR3 is 15 residues. Germline V gives CDR1 SGHTA, CDR2 FQGTGA. Trimming cost V 0 bases and J 6 bases; bases outside gene matches: 3. The CDR3 here is CASSLTGQGFDTQYF. The DNA of the CDR3 is TGTGCCAGCAGCTTAACGGGACAGGGGTTTGATACGCAGTATTTT.

V is TRBV7-3 and J is TRBJ2-7, with a weak D call TRBD2 (7 bases). Trimming stripped 2 bases from V and 3 bases from J, with 14 bases between. CDR3 size: 15 residues. Germline V gives CDR1 SGHTA, CDR2 FQGTGA. The CDR3 sequence: CASSLYRGAGYEQYF. CDR3 nucleotides: TGTGCCAGCAGCTTATATCGGGGGGCCGGCTACGAGCAGTACTTC.

The genes are TRBV6-5 and TRBJ1-2; 8 nucleotides line up with TRBD1. CDR1 MNHEY and CDR2 SVGAGI come from the germline V gene. V dropped 4 bases and J dropped 7; count of bases not matched to a gene: 14. The CDR3 runs 16 residues. CDR3 nucleotide sequence: TGTGCCAGCAGTTCCCCACGCGGGCAGGGGGCCAGTGGCTACACCTTC. Translating gives CASSSPRGQGASGYTF.

This chain links TRBV5-1 with TRBJ2-3; 7 positions match TRBD2. The ends lost 1 base at V and 5 bases at J; junction bases unmatched: 4. From germline, CDR1 is SGHRS and CDR2 YFSETQ. This CDR3 spans 14 amino acids. CDR3 coding DNA: TGCGCCAGCAGCTTGATTATAGCGGGAGATACGCAGTATTTT. Translated, it gives CASSLIIAGDTQYF.

The rearrangement joins TRBV5-4 to TRBJ2-4; 7 nucleotides line up with TRBD1. The CDR3 runs 17 residues. Germline CDR1 SGHNT, CDR2 YYREEE (reference sequence). V was pared by 0 bases and J by 3 bases, with 9 bases of the junction left unmatched. CDR3: CASSLAPLTGSKNIQYF. In nucleotides, the CDR3 is TGTGCCAGCAGCTTGGCCCCCCTGACAGGGAGCAAAAACATTCAGTACTTC.

The rearrangement uses TRBV9 and TRBJ1-3; D is perhaps TRBD1 (5 bases). Germline V CDR1 and CDR2: SGDLS, YYNGEE. V was pared by 0 bases and J by 0 bases, with 10 bases between. CDR3 length: 16 residues. Written as DNA, the CDR3 is TGTGCCAGCAGCGTAGGGGAGGGACTCTCTGGAAACACCATATATTTT. Translating it yields CASSVGEGLSGNTIYF.

V gene TRBV7-2 combines with J gene TRBJ2-1, with 9 bases that match TRBD1. Germline trimming cut 4 bases from V and 10 bases from J; bases unmatched to any gene: 14. CDR1 and CDR2 (germline): SGHTA, FQGNSA. This CDR3 is built from 16 residues. The CDR3 region is CASSSHRGHQSREQFF. CDR3 nucleotide sequence: TGTGCCAGCAGCTCCCACAGGGGGCATCAGTCCAGGGAGCAGTTCTTC.

This clone appeared a single time. The DNA for the CDR3 is TGTGCCAGCAGTGGGGCGGGACAGGGAACCTACGAGCAGTACTTC. As protein: CASSGAGQGTYEQYF. The genes are TRBV6-1 and TRBJ2-7; 9 bases agree with TRBD1. V was clipped by 4 bases and J by 2 bases; unmatched bases: 6. This CDR3 contains 15 residues. Germline V gives CDR1 MNHNS, CDR2 SASEGT.

This chain connects TRBV25-1 to TRBJ1-2; 8 bases fit TRBD1. Unmatched junction bases numbered 6, after V lost 1 base and J lost 8 bases. Germline CDR1 reads MGHDK; CDR2 reads SYGVNS. The CDR3 is made up of 14 amino acids. DNA of the CDR3: TGTGCCAGCAGTGAATTGACAGGGGTGGAAGGCTACACCTTC. It codes for CASSELTGVEGYTF.

This sequence joins TRBV5-8 and TRBJ1-5, with a tentative D call TRBD1 (5 bases). The germline V gene encodes CDR1 SGHTS and CDR2 YDEGEE. CDR3 size: 17 residues. Trimming removed 0 bases at V and 1 base at J, with 14 bases between. CDR3 sequence reads: CASSLVGRKGSNQPQHF. CDR3 DNA sequence: TGTGCCAGCAGCTTGGTGGGGCGGAAGGGAAGCAATCAGCCCCAGCATTTT.